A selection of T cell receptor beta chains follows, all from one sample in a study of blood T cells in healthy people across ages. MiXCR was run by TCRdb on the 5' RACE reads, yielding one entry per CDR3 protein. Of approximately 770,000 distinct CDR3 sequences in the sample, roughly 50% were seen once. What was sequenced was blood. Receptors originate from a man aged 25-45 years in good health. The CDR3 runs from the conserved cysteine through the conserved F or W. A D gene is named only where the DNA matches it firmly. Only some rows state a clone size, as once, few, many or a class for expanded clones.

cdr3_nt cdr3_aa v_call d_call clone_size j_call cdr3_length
TGCAGCGTTGGGGTAATCGAGCAGTTCTTC CSVGVIEQFF TRBV29-1 NA NA TRBJ2-1 10
TGTGCCAGCACGCGAGCAGAGGGGGGCTATGGCTACACCTTC CASTRAEGGYGYTF TRBV6-1 NA once TRBJ1-2 14
TGTGCCAGCGGGGGACAGAGGAACACTGAAGCTTTCTTT CASGGQRNTEAFF TRBV21-1 NA NA TRBJ1-1 13
TGTGCCAGCAGCCGGGGGGGGAAAGATAGCGGGGGCGAGCAGTTCTTC CASSRGGKDSGGEQFF TRBV7-2 TRBD2 NA TRBJ2-1 16
TGTGCCAGCAGCTCCGCTGTGGGGGAATCGGGAGAGCAGTTCTTC CASSSAVGESGEQFF TRBV7-2 NA NA TRBJ2-1 15
TGTGCCAGCAGCCCGGGACAGGGGGTTGAAAAACTGTTTTTT CASSPGQGVEKLFF TRBV4-2 TRBD1 NA TRBJ1-4 14
TGTGCCCTTCAGCGGAATGAGCAGTTCTTC CALQRNEQFF TRBV2 NA NA TRBJ2-1 10
TGCGCCAGCAGCCAAGGAGGGGTTAGTTTCTTTGATACGCAGTATTTT CASSQGGVSFFDTQYF TRBV4-3 NA NA TRBJ2-3 16
TGTGCCAGCAGCGTCTCTGCTTCGGCCCAAGAGACCCAGTACTTC CASSVSASAQETQYF TRBV9 NA NA TRBJ2-5 15
TGTGCCAGCAGTGAATATCTAGGGGTGACAGATACGCAGTATTTT CASSEYLGVTDTQYF TRBV25-1 NA NA TRBJ2-3 15
TGCAGCGTCAGGGCCGGGGGGGGCGGCGAGCAGTACTTC CSVRAGGGGEQYF TRBV29-1 TRBD2 few TRBJ2-7 13
TGTGCCAGCAGGGGTGAAGGCACAGATACGCAGTATTTT CASRGEGTDTQYF TRBV28 NA NA TRBJ2-3 13
TGCAGCGTTGAATTGCCAGGTACCCCTTTGGCCTATGGCTACACCTTC CSVELPGTPLAYGYTF TRBV29-1 NA few TRBJ1-2 16
TGTGCCAGCAGCCAAGATCTTTCAGGTTTCTATGGCTACACCTTC CASSQDLSGFYGYTF TRBV4-2 NA NA TRBJ1-2 15
TGCAGCGCCACTTGGTCCAGCGGGACCAACACAGATACGCAGTATTTT CSATWSSGTNTDTQYF TRBV29-1 TRBD2 few TRBJ2-3 16
TGTGCCAGCAGCTTAGTGCCAGGGGGGACAGAGACCCAGTACTTC CASSLVPGGTETQYF TRBV7-8 NA NA TRBJ2-5 15
TGCGCCAGCAGCGTGGGACTAGCGGTCCTTAGCACAGATACGCAGTATTTT CASSVGLAVLSTDTQYF TRBV4-1 TRBD2 NA TRBJ2-3 17
TGTGCCAGCAGTGAGGTGGCAGGAAACTATGGCTACACCTTC CASSEVAGNYGYTF TRBV6-1 NA NA TRBJ1-2 14
TGCGCCAGCAGCTCGGCCCTCTGGGCTGAAGCTTTCTTT CASSSALWAEAFF TRBV4-1 NA NA TRBJ1-1 13
TGTGCTAGTGCGACCGGGACAGATAAGGAGGCCCAGTACTTC CASATGTDKEAQYF TRBV12-5 TRBD1 NA TRBJ2-4 14
TGCAGTGCTAGGAAGGGCGGGGAATGGAGCGGCTACACCTTC CSARKGGEWSGYTF TRBV20-1 NA NA TRBJ1-2 14
TGTGCCAGCAGTAGGGAACTTGGATCCTACGAGCAGTACTTC CASSRELGSYEQYF TRBV6-4 NA NA TRBJ2-7 14
TGCAGTGCTCGACTTCGAAACACCATATATTTT CSARLRNTIYF TRBV20-1 NA NA TRBJ1-3 11
TGCAGCGGGGGGGGACAGGGACTAGCGGGAGAGATTGAGCAGTTCTTC CSGGGQGLAGEIEQFF TRBV29-1 TRBD2 NA TRBJ2-1 16
TGTGCCAGCTCACCAGGTCCGGGGAACACTGAGGCTTTCTTT CASSPGPGNTEAFF TRBV18 NA NA TRBJ1-1 14
TGCAGCGTTGACAGGCCCCAAGAGACCCAGTACTTC CSVDRPQETQYF TRBV29-1 NA NA TRBJ2-5 12
TGCACCAGCAGCTTTCCACCCGGGACTAGCGGGAGCTACGAGCAGTACTTC CTSSFPPGTSGSYEQYF TRBV5-1 TRBD2 few TRBJ2-7 17
TGTGCCAGCAGCCAAGTGGAGGAGGACAGGGGCCCAGATACGCAGTATTTT CASSQVEEDRGPDTQYF TRBV4-2 TRBD1 NA TRBJ2-3 17
TGTGCCACCAGTGAGCGGGGAGGGACTGAGCAGTTCTTC CATSERGGTEQFF TRBV15 TRBD2 NA TRBJ2-1 13
TGCAGCGTTGTGCAGGGAAACTATGGCTACACCTTC CSVVQGNYGYTF TRBV29-1 NA NA TRBJ1-2 12
TGCGCCAGCAGCACCGGGACTCCGAATGAAAAACTGTTTTTT CASSTGTPNEKLFF TRBV5-1 NA NA TRBJ1-4 14
TGTGCCAGCAGCCTCGCTGGATCTTCCGGTGAAAAACTGTTTTTT CASSLAGSSGEKLFF TRBV7-2 NA NA TRBJ1-4 15
TGTGCCAGCAGCATAGGGTGGGGAGGCAATCAGCCCCAGCATTTT CASSIGWGGNQPQHF TRBV7-8 NA NA TRBJ1-5 15
TGTGCCAGCAGCCTCGGATCTCGGCGCAATCAGCCCCAGCATTTT CASSLGSRRNQPQHF TRBV6-1 NA NA TRBJ1-5 15
TGTGCCATCAGTGAGCCAGCACTCAGACTAGCGGGGAGTCCCTACGAGCAGTACTTC CAISEPALRLAGSPYEQYF TRBV10-3 TRBD2 NA TRBJ2-7 19
TGTGCCAGTAGTCTCGAGGGAGCCCTAGGCTACAATGAGCAGTTCTTC CASSLEGALGYNEQFF TRBV19 NA NA TRBJ2-1 16
TGTGCCTGGAGGTATAGCGGGAGGGCCAGTCAGTACTTC CAWRYSGRASQYF TRBV30 TRBD2 NA TRBJ2-5 13
TGCAGTGCCCCGGGGCCCCGACTAGCTCATTGGGAGCAGTACTTC CSAPGPRLAHWEQYF TRBV20-1 TRBD2 NA TRBJ2-7 15
TGTGCCAGCAGTTTAAATGGAGAGACCCAGTACTTC CASSLNGETQYF TRBV7-2 NA many TRBJ2-5 12
TGTGCCAGCTGGAGTCCTGCTAAAGAGACCCAGTACTTC CASWSPAKETQYF TRBV27 NA NA TRBJ2-5 13
TGCAGTGCTAGAGATCCCGGACAGGGAAGTCAGCCCCAGCATTTT CSARDPGQGSQPQHF TRBV20-1 TRBD1 many TRBJ1-5 15
TGTGCCAGCAGCTTAGAGTTGGACACTGAAGCTTTCTTT CASSLELDTEAFF TRBV7-8 NA once TRBJ1-1 13
TGTGCCAGCAGTTTTGAGAATGAGCAGTTCTTC CASSFENEQFF TRBV7-2 NA few TRBJ2-1 11
TGTGCCAGCAGTTATACTAGGGGTGAGCAGTTCTTC CASSYTRGEQFF TRBV7-3 NA once TRBJ2-1 12
TGTGCCAGCCGGGTGGGTGGGAGTGTGAATGAGCAGTTCTTC CASRVGGSVNEQFF TRBV5-5 NA NA TRBJ2-1 14
TGTGCCAGCAGCTTAGGCAGGGCCGCCTCATATGGCTACACCTTC CASSLGRAASYGYTF TRBV7-2 NA few TRBJ1-2 15
TGTGCCAGCAGCCGGGACAGTAAACGGGGCTACACCTTC CASSRDSKRGYTF TRBV6-5 TRBD1 NA TRBJ1-2 13
TGTGCCAGCGGACAAATTCTTGGTAACAATCAGCCCCAGCATTTT CASGQILGNNQPQHF TRBV12-3/TRBV12-4 NA NA TRBJ1-5 15
TGTGCCAGCACAGGCGGGGGGGCCGTTGAGCAGTTCTTC CASTGGGAVEQFF TRBV7-9 TRBD2 NA TRBJ2-1 13
TGTGCCAGCTCACCAAAGGGACAGGGGGCCGCGGAGCAGTTCTTC CASSPKGQGAAEQFF TRBV18 TRBD1 NA TRBJ2-1 15
TGCGCCACGAGACAGGGGGACAGGGAAGTCTACGAGCAGTACTTC CATRQGDREVYEQYF TRBV5-1 TRBD1 NA TRBJ2-7 15
TGTGCCAGCAGTCCACCGGGACCATGGGGGACCCAGTACTTC CASSPPGPWGTQYF TRBV12-3/TRBV12-4 NA NA TRBJ2-5 14
TGCGCCAGCAGCCAAGGGTTCACCCTTGATGAGCAGTTCTTC CASSQGFTLDEQFF TRBV4-3 NA NA TRBJ2-1 14
TGTGCCAGCAGTGAAGAGTTAGGGCAGCCCCAGCATTTT CASSEELGQPQHF TRBV6-1 NA NA TRBJ1-5 13
TGTGCCATCAGTGGAACAGGGGGCGCTGGCCTCTCTGGGGCCAACGTCCTGACTTTC CAISGTGGAGLSGANVLTF TRBV10-3 TRBD1 NA TRBJ2-6 19
TGTGCCAGCAGCTTAGTCATCGGCGAGCAGTACTTC CASSLVIGEQYF TRBV7-2 NA NA TRBJ2-7 12
TGCAGTGCATCGACAGGGGGCCTCAATGAGCAGTTCTTC CSASTGGLNEQFF TRBV20-1 TRBD1 NA TRBJ2-1 13